Listed here are 7 T cell receptor beta chains from one sample, sequenced in a study of T cells after yellow fever vaccination. TCRdb fed the 5' RACE reads into MiXCR, producing one record per CDR3 protein. The sample records about 250,000 distinct CDR3 sequences, more than 3.5% being singletons. The sequenced sample was PBMCs, obtained 15 days after the yellow fever booster vaccination. All receptors come from a man aged 18 to 29 who received the YFV17D yellow fever vaccine.

This clonotype occurred many times. The chain employs TRBV7-2 and TRBJ1-1, with D possibly being TRBD1 (6 bases). The CDR3 spans 14 residues. V dropped 3 bases and J dropped 5 bases, with 13 bases sitting between them. In germline, CDR1 is SGHTA, CDR2 FQGNSA. As DNA, the CDR3 is TGTGCCAGCAGCTTTTGGGGGCCTGGAACTGAAGCTTTCTTT. As protein: CASSFWGPGTEAFF.

This clonotype was seen at least ten times. V is TRBV5-5 and J is TRBJ2-7; a possible D gene is TRBD1 (6 bases). Germline V gives CDR1 SGHKS, CDR2 YYEKEE (reference sequence). The V and J ends lost 0 bases and 10 bases respectively, with 14 bases between them. The CDR3 contains 13 residues. The CDR3 loop is CASSLVGQGNQYV. The CDR3 DNA is TGTGCCAGCAGCTTGGTCGGGCAGGGGAATCAGTACGTC.

This clonotype was found many times. The chain employs TRBV5-1 and TRBJ2-2; no firm D call. Trimming took 7 bases from V and 2 from J, leaving 9 bases between them. Germline V lookup: CDR1 SGHRS, CDR2 YFSETQ. The CDR3 runs to 13 residues. The chain's CDR3 is CASHTGNTGELFF. The CDR3, as DNA: TGCGCCAGCCATACGGGCAACACCGGGGAGCTGTTTTTT.

In its sample, this clonotype was seen many times. V and J are TRBV20-1 and TRBJ1-4; no clear D. Germline V gene data show CDR1 as DFQATT and CDR2 as SNEGSKA (reference sequence). The CDR3 is made up of 13 amino acids. Trimming took off 3 bases at V and 7 bases at J, with 12 bases between the two ends. The CDR3 loop is CSARGSLGEKLFF. For the CDR3, the DNA is TGCAGTGCTAGGGGTTCTCTAGGTGAAAAACTGTTTTTT.

In this sample, this clonotype turned up many times. The chain uses TRBV27 and TRBJ2-3; 10 bases line up with TRBD2. The germline V gene encodes CDR1 MNHEY and CDR2 SMNVEV (reference sequence). V shed 6 bases, J shed 3 bases, and the junction held 9 bases outside the gene matches. This CDR3 is built from 16 residues. Here the CDR3 DNA reads TGTGCCAGCAGCCTTTTTCTAGCGGGGGTGACAGATACGCAGTATTTT. Encoded protein: CASSLFLAGVTDTQYF.

This clonotype was seen ten or more times. The chain recombines TRBV6-1 with TRBJ1-1; 8 bases line up with TRBD1. In germline, CDR1 is MNHNS, CDR2 SASEGT. The junction had 9 bases not matched to a gene; V was cut back by 8 bases and J by 1 base. This CDR3 region has 15 residues. CDR3 protein: CASGPRDRSNTEAFF. In DNA form, the CDR3 reads TGTGCCAGCGGCCCCCGGGACAGGTCGAACACTGAAGCTTTCTTT.

This clonotype was seen repeatedly, ten times or more. The chain joins TRBV4-1 to TRBJ2-1; TRBD2 aligns across 13 bases. CDR3 size: 16 residues. V lost 3 bases and J lost 2; bases outside the gene matches: 1. Germline V gene sequence: CDR1 MGHRA, CDR2 YSYEKL. The CDR3 here is CASSQGLAGTYNEQFF. The CDR3 DNA follows: TGCGCCAGCAGCCAGGGACTAGCGGGGACCTACAATGAGCAGTTCTTC.